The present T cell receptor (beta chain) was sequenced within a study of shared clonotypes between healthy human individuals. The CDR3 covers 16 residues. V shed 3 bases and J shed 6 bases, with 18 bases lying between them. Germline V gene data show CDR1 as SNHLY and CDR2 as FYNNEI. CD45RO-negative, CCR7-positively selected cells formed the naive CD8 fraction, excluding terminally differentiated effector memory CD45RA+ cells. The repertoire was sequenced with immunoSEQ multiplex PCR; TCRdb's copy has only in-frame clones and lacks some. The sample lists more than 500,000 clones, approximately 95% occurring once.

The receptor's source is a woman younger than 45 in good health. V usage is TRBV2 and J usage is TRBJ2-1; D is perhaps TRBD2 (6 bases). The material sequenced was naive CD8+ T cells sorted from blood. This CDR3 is CASSDPGRGLSNEQFF. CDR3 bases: TGTGCCAGCAGTGACCCCGGGAGAGGGCTCTCCAATGAGCAGTTCTTC.